These T cell receptor beta chains were read from a single sample in a study of identical twins. In TCRdb, the 5' RACE reads were re-called with MiXCR into one record per CDR3 protein. The sample yields 1.5 million to 2 million distinct CDR3 sequences, about 32% seen once. Sequencing used cord blood. The receptors originated from a newborn girl in good health. CDR3s include the opening cysteine and the closing phenylalanine or tryptophan. The order of the fields is J gene, V gene, D gene, clone size, CDR3 protein, CDR3 DNA. A D gene is named only where the DNA matches it firmly. The listing skips clone size in some rows; elsewhere it reads once, few, many or a size class.

>TRBJ1-1|TRBV10-3|TRBD1|few
CAISNPTGQGWGMNTEAFF
TGTGCCATCAGTAACCCGACGGGACAGGGATGGGGAATGAACACTGAAGCTTTCTTT
>TRBJ2-1|TRBV7-2|TRBD2|many
CASSLRPGLAVTNEQFF
TGTGCCAGCAGCTTACGACCGGGACTAGCGGTAACCAATGAGCAGTTCTTC
>TRBJ1-3|TRBV27|.|.
CASSLSIRDPRHTIYF
TGTGCCAGCAGTTTATCGATTCGGGACCCAAGGCACACCATATATTTT
>TRBJ1-2|TRBV10-3|.|.
CAISEGQSANYGYTF
TGTGCCATCAGTGAGGGACAGTCTGCTAACTATGGCTACACCTTC
>TRBJ1-1|TRBV27|.|.
CASSHWWKTEAFF
TGTGCCAGCAGCCACTGGTGGAAAACTGAAGCTTTCTTT
>TRBJ1-6|TRBV5-5|.|.
CASSFPGPYNSPLHF
TGTGCCAGCAGCTTTCCCGGACCGTATAATTCACCCCTCCACTTT
>TRBJ2-1|TRBV14|.|many
CASSQGHGTAYNEQFF
TGTGCCAGCAGCCAAGGACACGGGACCGCCTACAATGAGCAGTTCTTC
>TRBJ1-3|TRBV7-6|.|.
CASSLAVAQGWNTIYF
TGTGCCAGCAGCTTAGCGGTTGCCCAGGGGTGGAACACCATATATTTT
>TRBJ1-2|TRBV28|TRBD1|.
CASSSPGQGVYYGYTF
TGTGCCAGCAGTTCTCCGGGACAGGGGGTTTACTATGGCTACACCTTC
>TRBJ2-1|TRBV2|TRBD2|few
CASSDPSLAGAYNEQFF
TGTGCCAGCAGTGACCCATCCCTAGCGGGGGCCTACAATGAGCAGTTCTTC
>TRBJ1-6|TRBV2|.|.
CASKRESSYNSPLHF
TGTGCCAGCAAGAGAGAAAGCTCCTATAATTCACCCCTCCACTTT
>TRBJ2-7|TRBV20-1|.|few
CSARGPGEYSYEQYF
TGCAGTGCTAGAGGCCCAGGAGAGTACTCCTACGAGCAGTACTTC